This TCR beta chain is from a study of T cells in Graves' hyperthyroidism and ophthalmopathy. The wider study: Peripheral blood was obtained at initial diagnosis, preceding any treatment.

Amplification of TCR beta CDR3 regions used RNA as the template. First-round RT-PCR with HTBI primers amplified the TCR CDR3 region. MiXCR, applied by TCRdb to the multiplex PCR reads, yields one record per CDR3 protein. The sample holds hundreds of thousands of distinct CDR3 sequences, roughly 20% seen once. This CDR3 comprises 15 residues. Germline assignment: CDR1 SNHLY and CDR2 FYNNEI. The J segment lost 9 bases and the V segment lost 7 bases, leaving 15 bases of the junction unmatched. This clonotype was seen many times. This TCR was sampled from a young man with Graves' ophthalmopathy. The chain recombines TRBV2 with TRBJ2-1, with TRBD1 matching over 7 bases. Sequencing used blood. The CDR3 spells CASNPGLGRGTEQFF. CDR3 DNA: TGTGCCAGCAACCCGGGGTTGGGCAGGGGGACTGAGCAGTTCTTC. The full variable domain, completed using reference TRBV2 and TRBJ2-1, is EPEVTQTPSHQVTQMGQEVILRCVPISNHLYFYWYRQILGQKVEFLVSFYNNEISEKSEIFDDQFSVERPDGSNFTLKIRSTKLEDSAMYFCASNPGLGRGTEQFFGPGTRLTVL.